This T cell receptor (beta chain) is from a study of blood T cells in healthy people across ages. Notes on the study in general: Unsorted PBMCs blocked a conclusive comparison of naive and antigen-experienced cells. Per million T cells, TCR beta diversity dropped roughly linearly as age increased.

The authors extracted at least 6 micrograms of total RNA per sample. Comments on this clonotype: Its specificity is not known.

This CDR3 is 15 amino acids long. Looked up from germline, CDR1 is SGHRS and CDR2 is YFSETQ. The V gene lost 4 bases and the J gene lost 0 bases, with 12 bases spanning the gap. The authors ran a second PCR of roughly 6 to 12 cycles using a sample-barcoded 5' primer and a J-beta primer mix. A 12-random-nucleotide template-switch adaptor tagged each cDNA molecule. TCRdb ran MiXCR on the 5' RACE reads and lists one entry per CDR3 protein. The sample comprises 1 million or so distinct CDR3 sequences, 40% to 45% of which are singletons, and 15% to 20% rests with the top ten. Sample: blood. This chain joins TRBV5-1 and TRBJ2-3; no clear D gene. The clonotype comes from a woman aged 55-70 years in good health. Written as DNA, the CDR3 is TGCGCCAGCAGCCGGGCGGCAGTAAGCACAGATACGCAGTATTTT. Its protein product is CASSRAAVSTDTQYF.